Each of the 5 T cell receptor beta chains below was sequenced from the same sample in a study of blood T cell repertoires in COVID-19. Assay used: immunoSEQ multiplex PCR; TCRdb lists only in-frame clones, some missing. This sample carries over 55,000 clones, more than 75% of them seen once, and the ten largest clones take 8.3%. The sample was peripheral blood. Every receptor here comes from a man aged 50-60 years with active COVID-19.

The chain employs TRBV24-1 and TRBJ2-5; D remains unclear. CDR1 is KGHDR and CDR2 is SFDVKD in the germline V gene. The CDR3 spans 15 residues. V was shortened by 1 base and J by 4 bases, with 12 bases between the two germline ends. The CDR3 loop is CATSDFHGPGETQYF. The DNA of the CDR3 is TGTGCCACCAGTGATTTTCACGGCCCGGGAGAGACCCAGTACTTC.

The J gene is TRBJ2-3, the V gene TRBV27; D gene unclear. CDR1 and CDR2 from the germline V gene are MNHEY and SMNVEV (reference sequence). The CDR3 has 13 residues. Trimming took off 7 bases at V and 0 bases at J, with 8 bases between the two ends. CDR3 in amino acids: CASTRWSTDTQYF. In DNA form, the CDR3 reads TGTGCCAGCACCAGGTGGAGCACAGATACGCAGTATTTT.

The genes are TRBV28 and TRBJ1-2; possible D gene TRBD1, 6 bases. The germline CDR1 and CDR2 sequences are MDHEN and SYDVKM. The V and J ends lost 7 bases and 4 bases respectively, with 16 bases between them. This CDR3 contains 14 residues. CDR3 residues: CASIPLGGIYGYTF. CDR3 DNA: TGTGCCAGCATTCCTCTAGGGGGAATCTATGGCTACACCTTC.

The chain couples TRBV2 to TRBJ1-1; D is uncertain. Germline lookup yields CDR1 SNHLY and CDR2 FYNNEI. V lost 4 bases and J 4 bases, leaving 13 bases between the germline ends. This CDR3 is built from 14 residues. In DNA, the CDR3 is TGTGCCAGCAGTGGAAACAGAGTAGGCACTGAAGCTTTCTTT. Amino acid sequence: CASSGNRVGTEAFF.

The chain couples TRBV6-5 to TRBJ2-1, with TRBD1 identical over 7 bases. CDR1 is MNHEY and CDR2 is SVGAGI in the germline V gene. After removal of 4 bases from V and 4 bases from J, the junction contained 10 bases not matched to a gene. The CDR3 is 16 residues long. CDR3 protein: CASSLRDSYPYNEQFF. For the CDR3, the DNA is TGTGCCAGCAGTTTGAGGGACAGCTACCCTTACAATGAGCAGTTCTTC.